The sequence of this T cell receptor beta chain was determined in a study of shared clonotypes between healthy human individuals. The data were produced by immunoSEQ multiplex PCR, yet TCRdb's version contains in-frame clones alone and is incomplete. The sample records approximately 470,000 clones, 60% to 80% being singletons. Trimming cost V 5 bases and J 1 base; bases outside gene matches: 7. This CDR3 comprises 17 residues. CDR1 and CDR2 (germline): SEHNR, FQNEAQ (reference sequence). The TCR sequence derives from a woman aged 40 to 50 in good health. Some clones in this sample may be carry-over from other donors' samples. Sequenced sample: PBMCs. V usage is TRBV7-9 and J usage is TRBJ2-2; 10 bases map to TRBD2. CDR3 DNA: TGTGCCAGCAGCGACGGGACTAGCGAATGGAACACCGGGGAGCTGTTTTTT. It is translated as CASSDGTSEWNTGELFF.